Each of the 14 T cell receptor beta chains below was sequenced from the same sample in a study of PD-1 blockade in classical Hodgkin lymphoma. Produced via immunoSEQ multiplex PCR; TCRdb's table is partial and in-frame only. The sample includes about 30,000 clones, 70% to 90% of them seen just once. Time point: cycle 4 day 1 (C4D1), after five to seven weeks of nivolumab. Each and every patient relapsed after autologous stem cell transplantation, and patients got differing brentuximab vedotin exposure. With magnetic negative selection, CD4+ T cells were purified from PBMCs that had been thawed. Sequencing used CD4+ T cells from blood, obtained before the fourth cycle of nivolumab. The receptor source for this set is a human donor with classical Hodgkin lymphoma.

The rearrangement uses TRBV5-1 and TRBJ1-1; weak D call: TRBD1 (5 bases). The V and J ends lost 0 bases and 3 bases respectively, with 12 bases between them. The CDR3 has 15 residues. The V gene's germline CDR1 is SGHRS and CDR2 YFSETQ. CDR3 DNA: TGCGCCAGCAGCTTGGTCAGGGTCGGAGACACTGAAGCTTTCTTT. Translating gives CASSLVRVGDTEAFF.

The chain uses TRBV5-8 and TRBJ1-5, with TRBD1 matching 9 bases. This CDR3 spans 17 amino acids. J was trimmed by 4 bases and V by 1 base; bases with no gene match: 9. Looked up from germline, CDR1 is SGHTS and CDR2 is YDEGEE. CDR3 coding DNA: TGTGCCAGCAGCTTGAGTGGACAGGGGTTGGGGAATCAGCCCCAGCATTTT. Amino acid sequence: CASSLSGQGLGNQPQHF.

The chain couples TRBV25-1 to TRBJ1-4; 7 bases line up with TRBD1. This CDR3 region has 15 residues. From germline, CDR1 is MGHDK and CDR2 SYGVNS. V lost 8 bases, J lost 7 bases, and 13 bases stayed unmatched. The CDR3 bases are TGTGCCAGCGGAGACGCCGGGACAGTAGGTGAAAAACTGTTTTTT. Its translation: CASGDAGTVGEKLFF. Using reference TRBV25-1 and TRBJ1-4 for the parts outside the CDR3, the full variable domain is EADIYQTPRYLVIGTGKKITLECSQTMGHDKMYWYQQDPGMELHLIHYSYGVNSTEKGDLSSESTVSRIRTEHFPLTLESARPSHTSQYLCASGDAGTVGEKLFFGSGTQLSVL.

The chain combines TRBV19 with TRBJ2-3; 8 bases line up with TRBD2. The ends lost 3 bases at V and 5 bases at J; junction bases unmatched: 7. Germline V gene lookup returns CDR1 LNHDA and CDR2 SQIVND (reference sequence). This CDR3 comprises 15 residues. CDR3 bases: TGTGCCAGTAGTATCCCGGGGGGGCCTAAAGATACGCAGTATTTT. Its protein is CASSIPGGPKDTQYF.

The rearrangement joins TRBV5-1 to TRBJ1-5; 9 bases fit TRBD1. The CDR3 length is 15 residues. Germline CDR1 SGHRS, CDR2 YFSETQ. Trimming took 4 bases from V and 4 from J; bases not matched to a gene: 6. The CDR3, as DNA: TGCGCCAGCAGCCAGGGACAGGGAGGAAATCAGCCCCAGCATTTT. It translates to CASSQGQGGNQPQHF.

V is TRBV18 and J is TRBJ1-2; the D gene is possibly TRBD1 (6 bases). The V end lost 0 bases, the J end lost 4 bases, and 12 bases lay between the germline ends. The CDR3 is 15 residues long. Germline V gene data show CDR1 as KGHSH and CDR2 as LQKENI. The CDR3 reads CASSPPRGFSYGYTF. Here the CDR3 DNA reads TGTGCCAGCTCACCACCGAGGGGGTTCAGCTATGGCTACACCTTC.

This clone has a handful of counts. The sample has other DNA sequences that encode this CDR3 too. The CDR3 here is CASSEAQPQHF. In DNA form, the CDR3 reads TGTGCCAGCAGTGAAGCCCAGCCCCAGCATTTT. This chain uses TRBV6-1 with TRBJ1-5; no clear D. Germline CDR1 MNHNS, CDR2 SASEGT. The V end lost 0 bases, the J end lost 7 bases, and 1 base lay between the germline ends. The CDR3 covers 11 residues.

This rearrangement joins TRBV5-6 to TRBJ2-5; possibly TRBD2 for D (5 bases). Germline CDR1 and CDR2: SGHDT and YYEEEE. This CDR3 comprises 14 residues. Trimming shortened V by 5 bases and J by 5 bases, and 16 bases separated the two germline ends. The CDR3 DNA reads as TGTGCCAGCAGAAGGACGGGATTCGGGGAGACCCAGTACTTC. Protein sequence: CASRRTGFGETQYF.

This clone was found once. The chain carries TRBV5-1 and TRBJ2-5, with 11 bases aligning to TRBD2. Germline values: CDR1 SGHRS, CDR2 YFSETQ. The CDR3 length is 14 residues. J was trimmed by 2 bases and V by 5 bases; bases with no gene match: 2. As DNA, the CDR3 is TGCGCCAGCAGAATAGCGGGGGGGCAAGAGACCCAGTACTTC. It yields the protein CASRIAGGQETQYF.

The rearrangement uses TRBV5-6 and TRBJ1-1; the match to TRBD1 covers 10 bases. The CDR3 covers 14 residues. The V gene end was trimmed by 3 bases and the J gene end by 4 bases; junction bases not matched to a gene: 3. In germline, CDR1 is SGHDT, CDR2 YYEEEE. The CDR3 protein is CASSSDRGGTEAFF. The CDR3 nucleotides read TGTGCCAGCAGCTCGGACAGGGGGGGCACTGAAGCTTTCTTT. Using reference TRBV5-6 and TRBJ1-1 for the parts outside the CDR3, the full variable domain is DAGVTQSPTHLIKTRGQQVTLRCSPKSGHDTVSWYQQALGQGPQFIFQYYEEEERQRGNFPDRFSGHQFPNYSSELNVNALLLGDSALYLCASSSDRGGTEAFFGQGTRLTVV.

This clone was counted between two and nine times. The V gene is TRBV4-1, the J gene TRBJ2-2; 11 nucleotides align to TRBD2. The V gene's germline CDR1 is MGHRA and CDR2 YSYEKL. The CDR3 covers 17 residues. After removal of 1 base from V and 5 bases from J, the junction contained 6 bases not matched to a gene. CDR3 protein: CASSQGRLAGKTGELFF. CDR3 nucleotides: TGCGCCAGCAGCCAAGGGCGACTAGCGGGGAAGACCGGGGAGCTGTTTTTT.

The rearrangement uses TRBV5-1 and TRBJ1-2, with 8 positions matching TRBD1. Germline V gene data show CDR1 as SGHRS and CDR2 as YFSETQ. The CDR3 loop spans 14 amino acids. After removal of 3 bases from V and 4 bases from J, the junction contained 5 bases not matched to a gene. In DNA form, the CDR3 reads TGCGCCAGCAGCTCGGGACAGGACGGCTATGGCTACACCTTC. Encoded protein: CASSSGQDGYGYTF. Supplemented by reference TRBV5-1 and TRBJ1-2, the full variable domain reads KAGVTQTPRYLIKTRGQQVTLSCSPISGHRSVSWYQQTPGQGLQFLFEYFSETQRNKGNFPGRFSGRQFSNSRSEMNVSTLELGDSALYLCASSSGQDGYGYTFGSGTRLTVV.

The rearrangement uses TRBV5-1 and TRBJ2-2; D gene uncertain. Germline CDR1 is SGHRS and CDR2 is YFSETQ. V lost 7 bases and J 1 base, leaving 14 bases between the germline ends. The CDR3 length is 15 residues. For the CDR3, the DNA is TGCGCCAGCGAACGGGCCGCAGAGAACACCGGGGAGCTGTTTTTT. Protein sequence: CASERAAENTGELFF.

This sequence joins TRBV4-2 and TRBJ2-3, with 11 bases aligning to TRBD2. Germline-derived CDR1 and CDR2 are LGHNA and YNFKEQ. The CDR3 is 16 residues long. J gave up 5 bases and V 0 bases, and 4 bases lay outside the gene matches. The CDR3 region has the DNA TGTGCCAGCAGCCAAGATGTGGGACTAGCGGTAGATACGCAGTATTTT. As protein: CASSQDVGLAVDTQYF.